This T cell receptor (beta chain) was recovered during a study of blood T cells in healthy people across ages. As for the study in general: Using template switching, researchers captured about one barcoded beta molecule for each two T cells.

Sample-barcoded 5' priming and a J-beta primer mix drove a second PCR of about 7 to 12 cycles. Every cDNA molecule carried a tag from a template-switch adaptor bearing 12 random nucleotides. TCRdb redid the calling of the 5' RACE reads with MiXCR, one entry per CDR3 protein. This sample has some 920,000 distinct CDR3 sequences, with roughly half found just once. Germline V CDR1 and CDR2: SEHNR, FQNEAQ (reference sequence). V gave up 5 bases and J gave up 2 bases, with 13 bases separating them. The CDR3 is 14 amino acids. Turning to this clonotype: Its target is unknown.

Study-wide findings and caveats: A roughly linear age-dependent decrease characterized TCR beta diversity per million T cells. CMV status of donors was not determined, possibly confounding expanded clonotype changes.

The rearrangement uses TRBV7-9 and TRBJ2-7; perhaps TRBD2 as D (5 bases). The sequenced sample consisted of blood. The TCR originated in a woman aged 60-75 years in good health. CDR3: CASSHTGNTYEQYF. The CDR3, as DNA: TGTGCCAGCAGCCACACGGGGAACACCTACGAGCAGTACTTC.